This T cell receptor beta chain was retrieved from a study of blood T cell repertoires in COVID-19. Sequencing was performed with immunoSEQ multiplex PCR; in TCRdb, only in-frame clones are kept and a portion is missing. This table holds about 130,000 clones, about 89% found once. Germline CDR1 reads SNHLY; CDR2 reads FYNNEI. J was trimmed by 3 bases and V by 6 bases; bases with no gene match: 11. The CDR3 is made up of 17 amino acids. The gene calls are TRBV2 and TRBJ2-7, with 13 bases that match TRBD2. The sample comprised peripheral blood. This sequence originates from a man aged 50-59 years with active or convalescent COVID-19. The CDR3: CASRTSGRANSDYEQYF. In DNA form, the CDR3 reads TGTGCCAGCAGAACTAGCGGGAGGGCTAATTCGGACTACGAGCAGTACTTC.